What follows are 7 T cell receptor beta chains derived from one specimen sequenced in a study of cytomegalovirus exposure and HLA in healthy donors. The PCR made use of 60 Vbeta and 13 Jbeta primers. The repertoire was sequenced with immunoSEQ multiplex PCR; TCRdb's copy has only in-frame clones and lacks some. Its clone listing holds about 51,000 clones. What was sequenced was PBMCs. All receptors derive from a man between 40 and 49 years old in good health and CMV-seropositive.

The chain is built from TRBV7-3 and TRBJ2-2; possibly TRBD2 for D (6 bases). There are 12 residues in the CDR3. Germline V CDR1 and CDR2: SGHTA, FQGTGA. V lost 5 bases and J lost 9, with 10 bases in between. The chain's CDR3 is CASSHGGRELFF. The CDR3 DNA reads TGTGCCAGCAGCCATGGGGGGAGGGAGCTGTTTTTT.

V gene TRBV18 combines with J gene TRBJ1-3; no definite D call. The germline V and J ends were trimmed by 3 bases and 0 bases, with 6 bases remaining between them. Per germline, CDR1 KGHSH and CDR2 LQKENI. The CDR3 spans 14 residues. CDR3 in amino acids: CASSPGSSGNTIYF. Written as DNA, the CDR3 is TGTGCCAGCTCACCGGGCAGCTCTGGAAACACCATATATTTT.

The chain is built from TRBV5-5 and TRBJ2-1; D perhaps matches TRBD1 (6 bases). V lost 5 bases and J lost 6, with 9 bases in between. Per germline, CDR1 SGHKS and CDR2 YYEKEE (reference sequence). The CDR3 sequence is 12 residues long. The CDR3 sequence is CASRQGGNEQFF. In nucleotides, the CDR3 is TGTGCCAGCAGACAGGGTGGCAATGAGCAGTTCTTC.

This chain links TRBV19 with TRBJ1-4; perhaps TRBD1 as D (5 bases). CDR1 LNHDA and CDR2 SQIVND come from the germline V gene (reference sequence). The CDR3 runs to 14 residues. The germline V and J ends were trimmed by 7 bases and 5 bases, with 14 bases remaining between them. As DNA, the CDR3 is TGTGCCAGTATGGATACAGGAATCAATGAAAAACTGTTTTTT. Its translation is CASMDTGINEKLFF.

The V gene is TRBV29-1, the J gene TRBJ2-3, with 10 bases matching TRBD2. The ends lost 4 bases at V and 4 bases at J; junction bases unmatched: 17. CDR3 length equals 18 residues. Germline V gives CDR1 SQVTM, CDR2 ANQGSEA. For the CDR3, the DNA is TGCAGCGTTGCAGCTAGCGGGAGAAGTGGGGCAAACGCAGATACGCAGTATTTT. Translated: CSVAASGRSGANADTQYF.

The CDR3 region is CASSRISGRADEQFF. CDR3 nucleotide sequence: TGTGCCAGCAGCCGTATTAGCGGGAGAGCAGATGAGCAGTTCTTC. This chain uses TRBV4-2 with TRBJ2-1; 9 bases map to TRBD2. V gave up 4 bases and J gave up 8 bases; unmatched junction bases: 9. The germline gives CDR1 LGHNA, CDR2 YNFKEQ. The CDR3 is 15 amino acids.

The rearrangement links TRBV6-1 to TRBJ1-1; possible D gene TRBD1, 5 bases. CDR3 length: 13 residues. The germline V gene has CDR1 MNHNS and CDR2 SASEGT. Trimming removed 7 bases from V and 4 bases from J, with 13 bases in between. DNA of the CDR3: TGTGCCAGCATGAAAACGGGGGGCACTGAAGCTTTCTTT. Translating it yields CASMKTGGTEAFF.